The 27 T cell receptor beta chains below were found in one sample sequenced in a study of graft-versus-host responses after intestinal transplantation. The assay was immunoSEQ multiplex PCR, and TCRdb's table has in-frame clones only and misses some. The sample has over 100,000 clones; approximately 90% are singletons. For these TCRs, the target antigens are not known. The sample here was unstimulated CD4+ T cells sorted from spleen or lymph node cells, taken before transplant. Receptors originate from a human donor who was the organ donor for an intestinal transplant.

The genes are TRBV5-1 and TRBJ1-6; 12 bases are a match to TRBD1. CDR1 and CDR2 from the germline V gene are SGHRS and YFSETQ. The CDR3 loop spans 18 amino acids. V was clipped by 3 bases and J by 9 bases; unmatched bases: 13. In DNA form, the CDR3 reads TGCGCCAGCAGCTCCGGGACAGGGGGCGCGGGAACGGGTTCACCCCTCCACTTT. Its translation: CASSSGTGGAGTGSPLHF.

The chain joins TRBV30 to TRBJ1-2; 7 nucleotides agree with TRBD1. The J segment lost 7 bases and the V segment lost 0 bases, leaving 8 bases of the junction unmatched. CDR1 is GTSNPN and CDR2 is SVGIG in the germline V gene (reference sequence). CDR3 length: 14 amino acids. The CDR3 is CAWSVPKGAGGYTF. The CDR3 nucleotides read TGTGCCTGGAGTGTACCCAAGGGGGCTGGTGGCTACACCTTC.

This clone showed up just a few times. V is TRBV6-6 and J is TRBJ2-7, with D unresolved. CDR1 is MNHNY, CDR2 SVGAGI, per germline (reference sequence). The V end lost 5 bases, the J end lost 0 bases, and 17 bases lay between the germline ends. This CDR3 has 16 residues. Here the CDR3 DNA reads TGTGCCAGCAGTCTCCCGTCGGACGTGGGCTCCTACGAGCAGTACTTC. The encoded protein is CASSLPSDVGSYEQYF.

The V call is TRBV19, the J call TRBJ1-5, with 7 bases matching TRBD1. Germline loops: CDR1 LNHDA, CDR2 SQIVND (reference sequence). The CDR3 has 15 residues. The V and J ends lost 6 bases and 3 bases, in that order; junction bases with no gene match: 8. CDR3 sequence (DNA): TGTGCCAGTAGGGAGACGACAGGGTACAATCAGCCCCAGCATTTT. Protein: CASRETTGYNQPQHF.

This sequence joins TRBV5-1 and TRBJ1-5; D call uncertain. CDR3 length: 13 amino acids. V was cut by 3 bases and J by 3 bases, with 7 bases left in between. CDR1 is SGHRS and CDR2 is YFSETQ in the germline V gene. DNA of the CDR3: TGCGCCAGCAGCTCAGACCTCAATCAGCCCCAGCATTTT. Amino acids: CASSSDLNQPQHF.

The J gene is TRBJ2-3, the V gene TRBV6-5, with 9 bases that match TRBD2. This CDR3 is 15 amino acids long. Germline V gives CDR1 MNHEY, CDR2 SVGAGI. V lost 7 bases, J lost 0 bases, and 5 bases stayed unmatched. The CDR3, as DNA: TGTGCCAGCACCACCGGGACTAGCAGCACAGATACGCAGTATTTT. It codes for CASTTGTSSTDTQYF.

The genes are TRBV19 and TRBJ2-1; 9 bases fit TRBD2. CDR1 and CDR2 from the germline V gene are LNHDA and SQIVND (reference sequence). CDR3 length equals 17 residues. The junction had 14 bases not matched to a gene; V was cut back by 10 bases and J by 1 base. The CDR3 loop is CATGGLAGLKSYNEQFF. CDR3 nucleotide sequence: TGTGCCACGGGTGGTCTAGCGGGATTGAAGTCCTACAATGAGCAGTTCTTC.

The CDR3 DNA reads TGTGCCAGCAGCCCGCTTATGCCTGGCTCTTCGGGCCCTTCCTACAATGAGCAGTTCTTC. Translating it yields CASSPLMPGSSGPSYNEQFF. The chain uses TRBV14 and TRBJ2-1; D not certain. The germline V gene encodes CDR1 SGHDN and CDR2 FVKESK. The CDR3 is 20 residues long. V gave up 4 bases and J gave up 1 base, with 26 bases separating them. The full variable domain, with the rest looked up from reference TRBV14 and TRBJ2-1, is EAGVTQFPSHSVIEKGQTVTLRCDPISGHDNLYWYRRVMGKEIKFLLHFVKESKQDESGMPNNRFLAERTGGTYSTLKVQPAELEDSGVYFCASSPLMPGSSGPSYNEQFFGPGTRLTVL.

The chain joins TRBV5-1 to TRBJ2-3; no firm D call. Germline V gives CDR1 SGHRS, CDR2 YFSETQ. The CDR3 runs 16 residues. V lost 0 bases, J lost 2 bases, and 13 bases lay in between. This CDR3 reads CASSLDSGYSTDTQYF. The DNA of the CDR3 is TGCGCCAGCAGCTTGGATTCCGGATATTCCACAGATACGCAGTATTTT.

CDR3 in amino acids: CASAGSGPTDTQYF. The CDR3 DNA reads as TGCGCCAGCGCCGGATCAGGGCCAACAGATACGCAGTATTTT. The V call is TRBV5-1, the J call TRBJ2-3; TRBD1 might be the D (5 bases). CDR1 is SGHRS and CDR2 is YFSETQ in the germline V gene. V lost 7 bases and J lost 3, with 15 bases in between. This CDR3 has 14 amino acids.

This sequence joins TRBV6-4 and TRBJ2-3; possibly TRBD1 for D (5 bases). Trimming stripped 0 bases from V and 4 bases from J, with 8 bases between. Germline assignment: CDR1 MRHNA and CDR2 SNTAGT. This CDR3 has 14 amino acids. CDR3 bases: TGTGCCAGCAGTGACTCGGTAGGGGCAGATACGCAGTATTTT. It is translated as CASSDSVGADTQYF.

The chain employs TRBV11-2 and TRBJ2-1; TRBD2 aligns across 7 bases. The CDR3 covers 16 residues. The germline V gene encodes CDR1 SGHAT and CDR2 FQNNGV. Losses at the gene ends were 3 bases for V and 0 bases for J; bases not matched to a gene: 5. The CDR3 sequence: CASSFQRGSSYNEQFF. CDR3 in DNA: TGTGCCAGCAGCTTCCAGCGGGGAAGCTCCTACAATGAGCAGTTCTTC.

The chain recombines TRBV7-2 with TRBJ2-7; no firm D call. CDR1 is SGHTA, CDR2 FQGNSA, per germline. V was shortened by 1 base and J by 0 bases, with 13 bases between the two germline ends. The CDR3 is made up of 16 amino acids. The CDR3 DNA follows: TGTGCCAGCAGCTTAGTATCGGGCCTCATCTCCTACGAGCAGTACTTC. Protein product: CASSLVSGLISYEQYF.

This sequence joins TRBV7-2 and TRBJ1-1, with D unresolved. The germline V gene encodes CDR1 SGHTA and CDR2 FQGNSA. Trimming pared 1 base from V and 2 bases from J, leaving 14 bases between. This CDR3 is built from 16 residues. CDR3 amino acids: CASSLVYGMFNTEAFF. In DNA, the CDR3 is TGTGCCAGCAGCTTAGTTTATGGGATGTTTAACACTGAAGCTTTCTTT.

The chain links TRBV5-1 to TRBJ2-3; 8 bases are a match to TRBD2. Trimming took 4 bases from V and 4 from J; bases not matched to a gene: 8. This CDR3 comprises 15 residues. Per the germline V gene, CDR1 is SGHRS and CDR2 is YFSETQ. The CDR3 is CASSDLSGTSDTQYF. DNA of the CDR3: TGCGCCAGCAGCGATCTTAGCGGGACCTCAGATACGCAGTATTTT.

The count of this clone is one. This CDR3 reads CASSLRGGNNEQFF. CDR3 in DNA: TGTGCCAGCAGTTTACGAGGGGGCAACAATGAGCAGTTCTTC. The rearrangement links TRBV27 to TRBJ2-1; TRBD1 matches 7 bases. The junction had 3 bases not matched to a gene; V was cut back by 2 bases and J by 5 bases. Germline V gives CDR1 MNHEY, CDR2 SMNVEV (reference sequence). This CDR3 has 14 residues.

The chain combines TRBV7-9 with TRBJ1-4, with D perhaps matching TRBD1 (5 bases). The CDR3 consists of 16 residues. Germline V gene sequence: CDR1 SEHNR, CDR2 FQNEAQ (reference sequence). Trimming left V 6 bases short and J 3 bases short, with 17 bases between. In DNA, the CDR3 is TGTGCCAGCAGTCCTCGGTCGGGGGAAGCTAATGAAAAACTGTTTTTT. Its protein product is CASSPRSGEANEKLFF.

This clone was observed a few times. The CDR3 DNA follows: TGCGCCAGCAGCTTAAGTAGCGGGAGCTCCTACGAGCAGTACTTC. This encodes CASSLSSGSSYEQYF. The V and J genes are TRBV5-1 and TRBJ2-7, with 9 positions matching TRBD2. The V segment lost 2 bases and the J segment 0 bases; nucleotides outside the gene matches: 3. Germline loops: CDR1 SGHRS, CDR2 YFSETQ. The CDR3 loop spans 15 amino acids.

The V and J genes are TRBV5-4 and TRBJ2-2, with no clear D. This CDR3 has 14 amino acids. The V and J ends lost 0 bases and 0 bases respectively, with 3 bases between them. The germline V gene has CDR1 SGHNT and CDR2 YYREEE (reference sequence). CDR3 bases: TGTGCCAGCAGCTTGGGACCGAACACCGGGGAGCTGTTTTTT. Amino acids: CASSLGPNTGELFF. Combining the CDR3 with reference TRBV5-4 and TRBJ2-2 gives the whole variable domain ETGVTQSPTHLIKTRGQQVTLRCSSQSGHNTVSWYQQALGQGPQFIFQYYREEENGRGNFPPRFSGLQFPNYSSELNVNALELDDSALYLCASSLGPNTGELFFGEGSRLTVL.

The chain carries TRBV5-1 and TRBJ2-5; 8 bases fit TRBD1. This CDR3 region has 14 residues. V gave up 4 bases and J gave up 5 bases; unmatched junction bases: 7. Germline V lookup: CDR1 SGHRS, CDR2 YFSETQ. CDR3 coding DNA: TGCGCCAGCAGCGGACAGGGTAGTGGGGAGACCCAGTACTTC. Protein sequence: CASSGQGSGETQYF.

This clone appeared once. The chain carries TRBV25-1 and TRBJ1-1; D might be TRBD1 (5 bases). Trimming removed 3 bases from V and 3 bases from J, with 14 bases in between. The CDR3 has 15 residues. Germline loops: CDR1 MGHDK, CDR2 SYGVNS. The CDR3 nucleotides are TGTGCCAGCAGTGATTATGGGGACGCTTACACTGAAGCTTTCTTT. This encodes CASSDYGDAYTEAFF.

The genes are TRBV6-6 and TRBJ1-4; D uncertain. Trimming took 6 bases from V and 7 from J, leaving 15 bases between them. The CDR3 is 14 residues long. Germline CDR1 reads MNHNY; CDR2 reads SVGAGI (reference sequence). The CDR3 sequence is CASRGEIRSEKLFF. DNA of the CDR3: TGTGCCAGCAGGGGAGAGATTCGGTCTGAAAAACTGTTTTTT.

The rearrangement joins TRBV4-1 to TRBJ2-4; perhaps TRBD1 as D (6 bases). Germline V CDR1 and CDR2: MGHRA, YSYEKL. Deletions cut 4 bases from V and 5 bases from J, with 18 bases between. CDR3 length equals 16 residues. CDR3 nucleotides: TGCGCCAGCAGCCCAAAGCTGGGAACAGGGCAAAACATTCAGTACTTC. Protein product: CASSPKLGTGQNIQYF.

V and J are TRBV27 and TRBJ2-1; D is undetermined. Germline lookup yields CDR1 MNHEY and CDR2 SMNVEV (reference sequence). Trimming took 6 bases from V and 0 from J, leaving 12 bases between them. The CDR3 consists of 15 residues. The CDR3 DNA reads TGTGCCAGCAGCCAAGGCCCCCCCTCCTACAATGAGCAGTTCTTC. Protein: CASSQGPPSYNEQFF.

The CDR3 spells CAISVNPTSGKYALWEEQYF. The CDR3 DNA is TGTGCCATCAGTGTGAACCCCACTAGCGGGAAATACGCACTTTGGGAGGAGCAGTACTTC. The chain combines TRBV10-3 with TRBJ2-7, with 10 bases aligning to TRBD2. CDR1 is ENHRY, CDR2 SYGVKD, per germline. This CDR3 contains 20 residues. With V trimmed by 4 bases and J by 7 bases, 25 bases remained unmatched.

The genes are TRBV5-1 and TRBJ1-3; D uncertain. The germline V and J ends were trimmed by 2 bases and 0 bases, with 9 bases remaining between them. CDR1 and CDR2 (germline): SGHRS, YFSETQ. The CDR3 has 15 residues. In DNA, the CDR3 is TGCGCCAGCAGCTTTACCGCCTACTCTGGAAACACCATATATTTT. This sequence encodes CASSFTAYSGNTIYF.

V is TRBV21-1 and J is TRBJ1-1. TRBV21-1 counts as a pseudogene. This CDR3 is built from 18 residues. The CDR3: CASSKKRSGSPGEAEAFF. Here the CDR3 DNA reads TGTGCCAGCAGCAAAAAAAGATCCGGCTCTCCAGGGGAGGCTGAAGCTTTCTTT.